This T cell receptor (beta chain) was sequenced in a study of blood T cell repertoires in COVID-19. Study at large: Sites in the United States, Italy and Spain provided acute and convalescent COVID-19 samples.

Germline-derived CDR1 and CDR2 are MNHNY and SVGAGI (reference sequence). The CDR3 runs to 14 residues. The J segment lost 5 bases and the V segment lost 6 bases, leaving 8 bases of the junction unmatched. Authors' methods: Amplifying reference gene primers gave estimates of nucleated cell counts. Method: immunoSEQ multiplex PCR; TCRdb's copy keeps in-frame clones and lacks some. That table gives V, J and clone size, and the DNA gave D and trimming. The sample has about 130,000 clones, roughly four fifths seen once. The TCR was taken from a man aged 40-49 years with active or convalescent COVID-19. Sequences were obtained from peripheral blood. The V call is TRBV6-6, the J call TRBJ1-2; 8 nucleotides agree with TRBD1. CDR3 loop: CASSVGTGLYGYTF. For the CDR3, the DNA is TGTGCCAGCAGCGTTGGGACAGGACTTTATGGCTACACCTTC.